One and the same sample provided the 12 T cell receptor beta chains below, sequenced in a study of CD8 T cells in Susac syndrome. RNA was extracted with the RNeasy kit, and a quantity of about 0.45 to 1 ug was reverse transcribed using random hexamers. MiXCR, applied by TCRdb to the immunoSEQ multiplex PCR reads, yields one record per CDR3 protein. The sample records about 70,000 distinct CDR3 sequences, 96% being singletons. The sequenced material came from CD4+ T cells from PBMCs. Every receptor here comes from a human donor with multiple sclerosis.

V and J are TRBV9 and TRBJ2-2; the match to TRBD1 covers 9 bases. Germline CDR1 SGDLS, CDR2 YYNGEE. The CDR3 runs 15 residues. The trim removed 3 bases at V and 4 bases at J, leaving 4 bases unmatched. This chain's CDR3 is CASSAGTGTTGELFF. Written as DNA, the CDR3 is TGTGCCAGCAGCGCCGGGACAGGGACCACCGGGGAGCTGTTTTTT.

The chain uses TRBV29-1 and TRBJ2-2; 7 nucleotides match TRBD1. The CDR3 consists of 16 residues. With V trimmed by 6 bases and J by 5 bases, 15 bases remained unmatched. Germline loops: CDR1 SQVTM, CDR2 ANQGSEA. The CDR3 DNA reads TGCAGCGTCGACCCCGGGACAGCGGTCGGAACCGGGGAGCTGTTTTTT. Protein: CSVDPGTAVGTGELFF.

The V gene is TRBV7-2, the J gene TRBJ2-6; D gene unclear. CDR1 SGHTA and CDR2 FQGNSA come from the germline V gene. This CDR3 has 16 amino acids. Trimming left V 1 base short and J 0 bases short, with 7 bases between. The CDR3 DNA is TGTGCCAGCAGCTTAGTATATGGCTCTGGGGCCAACGTCCTGACTTTC. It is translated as CASSLVYGSGANVLTF.

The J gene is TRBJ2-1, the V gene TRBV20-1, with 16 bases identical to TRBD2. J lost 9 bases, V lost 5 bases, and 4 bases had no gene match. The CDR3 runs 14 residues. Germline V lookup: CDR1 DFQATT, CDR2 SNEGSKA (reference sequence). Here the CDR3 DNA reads TGCAGTGCTGGGACTAGCGGGGGGGCCAGTGAGCAGTTCTTC. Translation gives CSAGTSGGASEQFF.

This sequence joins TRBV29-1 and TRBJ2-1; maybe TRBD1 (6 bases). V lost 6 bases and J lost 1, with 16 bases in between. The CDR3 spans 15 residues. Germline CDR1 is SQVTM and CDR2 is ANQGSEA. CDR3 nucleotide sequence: TGCAGCGTGGGCCGAACAGGGATGTCCTACAATGAGCAGTTCTTC. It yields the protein CSVGRTGMSYNEQFF.

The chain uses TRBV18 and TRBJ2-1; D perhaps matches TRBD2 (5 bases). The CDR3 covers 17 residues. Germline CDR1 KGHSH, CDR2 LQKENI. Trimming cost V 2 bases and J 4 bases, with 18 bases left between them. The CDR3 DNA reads TGTGCCAGCTCACCAGAGGAGGCAACTACGGTTTACAATGAGCAGTTCTTC. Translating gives CASSPEEATTVYNEQFF. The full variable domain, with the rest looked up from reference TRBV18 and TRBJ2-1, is NAGVMQNPRHLVRRRGQEARLRCSPMKGHSHVYWYRQLPEEGLKFMVYLQKENIIDESGMPKERFSAEFPKEGPSILRIQQVVRGDSAAYFCASSPEEATTVYNEQFFGPGTRLTVL.

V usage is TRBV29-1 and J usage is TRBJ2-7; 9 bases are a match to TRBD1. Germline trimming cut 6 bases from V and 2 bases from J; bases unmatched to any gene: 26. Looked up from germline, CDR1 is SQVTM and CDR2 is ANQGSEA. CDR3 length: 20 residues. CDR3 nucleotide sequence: TGCAGCGTCCGGGACAGGGTTGTAGAGGGGTCTCCCCGGAACGCCTACGAGCAGTACTTC. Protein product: CSVRDRVVEGSPRNAYEQYF.

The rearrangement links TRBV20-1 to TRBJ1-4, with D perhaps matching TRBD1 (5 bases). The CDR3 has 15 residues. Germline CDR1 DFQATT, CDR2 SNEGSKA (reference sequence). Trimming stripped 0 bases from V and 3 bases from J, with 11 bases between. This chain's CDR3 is CSAREPGGANEKLFF. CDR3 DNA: TGCAGTGCTAGAGAGCCCGGGGGGGCTAATGAAAAACTGTTTTTT.

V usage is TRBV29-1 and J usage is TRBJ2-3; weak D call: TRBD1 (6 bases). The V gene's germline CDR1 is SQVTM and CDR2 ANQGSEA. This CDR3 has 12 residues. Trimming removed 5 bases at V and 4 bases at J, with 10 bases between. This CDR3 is CSVSGDADTQYF. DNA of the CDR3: TGCAGCGTTTCAGGGGACGCAGATACGCAGTATTTT.

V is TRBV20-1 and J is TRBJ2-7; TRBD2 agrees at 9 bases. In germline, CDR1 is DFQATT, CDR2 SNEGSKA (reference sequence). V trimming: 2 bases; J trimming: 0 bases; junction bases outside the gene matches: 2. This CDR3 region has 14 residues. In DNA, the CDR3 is TGCAGTGCTAGACGTAGCGGGGGCTCCTACGAGCAGTACTTC. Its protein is CSARRSGGSYEQYF.

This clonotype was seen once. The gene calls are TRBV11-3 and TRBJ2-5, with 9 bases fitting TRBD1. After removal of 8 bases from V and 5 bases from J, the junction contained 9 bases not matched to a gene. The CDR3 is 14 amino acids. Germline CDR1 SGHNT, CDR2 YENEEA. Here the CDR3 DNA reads TGTGCCAGCCAGAATACAGGGGGCGCGGAGACCCAGTACTTC. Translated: CASQNTGGAETQYF.

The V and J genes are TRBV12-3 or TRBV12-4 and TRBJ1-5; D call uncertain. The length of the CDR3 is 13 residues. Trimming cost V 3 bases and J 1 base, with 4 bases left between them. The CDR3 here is CASSFSSNQPQHF. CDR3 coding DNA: TGTGCCAGCAGTTTTTCCAGCAATCAGCCCCAGCATTTT.